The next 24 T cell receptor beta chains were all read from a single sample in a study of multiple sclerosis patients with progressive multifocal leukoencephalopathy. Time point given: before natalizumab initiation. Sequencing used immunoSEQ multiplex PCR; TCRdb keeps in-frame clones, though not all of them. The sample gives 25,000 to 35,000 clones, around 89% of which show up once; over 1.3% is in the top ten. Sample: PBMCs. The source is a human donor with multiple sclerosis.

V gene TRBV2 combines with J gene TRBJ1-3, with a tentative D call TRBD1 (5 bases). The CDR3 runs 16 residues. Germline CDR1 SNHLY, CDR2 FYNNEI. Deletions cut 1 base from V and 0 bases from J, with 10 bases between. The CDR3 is CASSEERGGSGNTIYF. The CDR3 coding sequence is TGTGCCAGCAGTGAAGAGCGCGGGGGCTCTGGAAACACCATATATTTT.

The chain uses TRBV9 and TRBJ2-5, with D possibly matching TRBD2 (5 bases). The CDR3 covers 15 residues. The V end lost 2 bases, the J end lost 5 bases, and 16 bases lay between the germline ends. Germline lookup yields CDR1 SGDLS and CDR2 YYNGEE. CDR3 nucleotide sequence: TGTGCCAGCAGCGTGGCGTCGGGGTTTGGGGAGACCCAGTACTTC. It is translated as CASSVASGFGETQYF.

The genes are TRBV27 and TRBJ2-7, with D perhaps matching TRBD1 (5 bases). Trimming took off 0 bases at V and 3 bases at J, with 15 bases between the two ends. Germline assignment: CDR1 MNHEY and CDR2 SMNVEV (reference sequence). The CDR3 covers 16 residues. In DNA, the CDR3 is TGTGCCAGCAGTTTATCGGTCAGGGCCCCTAACTACGAGCAGTACTTC. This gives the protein CASSLSVRAPNYEQYF.

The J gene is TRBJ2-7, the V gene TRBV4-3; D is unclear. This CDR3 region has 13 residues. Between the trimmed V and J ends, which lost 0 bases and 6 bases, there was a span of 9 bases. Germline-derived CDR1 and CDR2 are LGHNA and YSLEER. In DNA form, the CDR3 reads TGCGCCAGCAGCCAAGAACATCGGTCCGAGCAGTACTTC. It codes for CASSQEHRSEQYF.

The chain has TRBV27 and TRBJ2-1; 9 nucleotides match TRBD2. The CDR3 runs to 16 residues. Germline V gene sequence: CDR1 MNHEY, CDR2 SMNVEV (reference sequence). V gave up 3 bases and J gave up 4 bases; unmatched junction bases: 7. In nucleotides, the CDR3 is TGTGCCAGCAGTTTTGGTAGCGGGAGTACTTACAATGAGCAGTTCTTC. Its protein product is CASSFGSGSTYNEQFF.

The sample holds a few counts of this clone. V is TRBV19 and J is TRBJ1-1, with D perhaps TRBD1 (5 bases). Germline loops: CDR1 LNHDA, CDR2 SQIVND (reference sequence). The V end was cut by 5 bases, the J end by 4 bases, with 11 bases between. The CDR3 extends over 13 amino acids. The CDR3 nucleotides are TGTGCCAGTAGTCCCGGGGGTATCACTGAAGCTTTCTTT. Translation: CASSPGGITEAFF.

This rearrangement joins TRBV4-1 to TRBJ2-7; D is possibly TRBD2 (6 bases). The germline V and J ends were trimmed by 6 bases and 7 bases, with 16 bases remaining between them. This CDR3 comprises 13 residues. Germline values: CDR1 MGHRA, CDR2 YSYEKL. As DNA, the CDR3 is TGCGCCAGCAGGATGGGGACTTTCGGAGAGCAGTACTTC. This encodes CASRMGTFGEQYF.

The CDR3 region is CASSPPRLQGYTEAFF. The CDR3 DNA reads TGTGCCAGCTCACCACCGCGACTACAGGGGTACACTGAAGCTTTCTTT. V is TRBV18 and J is TRBJ1-1, with 7 bases lining up with TRBD1. With V trimmed by 0 bases and J by 3 bases, 7 bases remained unmatched. Germline loops: CDR1 KGHSH, CDR2 LQKENI. The CDR3 runs 16 residues.

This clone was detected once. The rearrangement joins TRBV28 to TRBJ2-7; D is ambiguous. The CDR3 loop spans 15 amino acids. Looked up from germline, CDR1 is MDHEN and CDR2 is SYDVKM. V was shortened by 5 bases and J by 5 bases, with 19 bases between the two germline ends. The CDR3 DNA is TGTGCCAGCAGTCCCAGTACGAGATTCGGGCACGAGCAGTACTTC. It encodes CASSPSTRFGHEQYF.

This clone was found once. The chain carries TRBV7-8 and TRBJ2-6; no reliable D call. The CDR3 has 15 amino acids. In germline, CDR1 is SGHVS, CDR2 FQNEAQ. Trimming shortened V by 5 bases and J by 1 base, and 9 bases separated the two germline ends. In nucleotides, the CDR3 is TGTGCCAGCAGCACGGACCTATCTGGGGCCAACGTCCTGACTTTC. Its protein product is CASSTDLSGANVLTF.

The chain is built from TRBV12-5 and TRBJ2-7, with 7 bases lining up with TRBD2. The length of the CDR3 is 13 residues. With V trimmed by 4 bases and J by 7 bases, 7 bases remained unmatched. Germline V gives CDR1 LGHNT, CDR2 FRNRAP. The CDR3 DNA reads TGTGCTAGTGGTTGGGCGGGAGAGGGGGAGCAGTACTTC. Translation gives CASGWAGEGEQYF.

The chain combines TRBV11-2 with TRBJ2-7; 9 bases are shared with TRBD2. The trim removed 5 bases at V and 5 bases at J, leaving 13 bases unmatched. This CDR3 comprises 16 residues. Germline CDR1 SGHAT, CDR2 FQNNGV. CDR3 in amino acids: CASSPGKGAGGHEQYF. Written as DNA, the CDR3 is TGTGCCAGCAGCCCCGGGAAGGGAGCGGGAGGTCACGAGCAGTACTTC.

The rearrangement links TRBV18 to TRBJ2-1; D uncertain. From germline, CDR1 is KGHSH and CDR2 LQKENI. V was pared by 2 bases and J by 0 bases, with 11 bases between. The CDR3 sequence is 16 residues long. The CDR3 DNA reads TGTGCCAGCTCACCAAACCGAGCGAGCTCCTACAATGAGCAGTTCTTC. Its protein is CASSPNRASSYNEQFF.

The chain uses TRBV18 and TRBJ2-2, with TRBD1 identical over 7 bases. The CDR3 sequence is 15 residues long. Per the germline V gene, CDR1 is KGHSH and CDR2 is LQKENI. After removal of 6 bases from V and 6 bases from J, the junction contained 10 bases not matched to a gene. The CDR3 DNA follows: TGTGCCAGCTCTCCGAACAGGGGCGGTCCCGGGGAGCTGTTTTTT. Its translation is CASSPNRGGPGELFF.

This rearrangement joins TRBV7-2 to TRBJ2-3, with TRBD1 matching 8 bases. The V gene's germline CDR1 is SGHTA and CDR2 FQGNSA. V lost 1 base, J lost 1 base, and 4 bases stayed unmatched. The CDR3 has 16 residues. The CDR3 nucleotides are TGTGCCAGCAGCTTAGGCCGGACAGGGCGCACAGATACGCAGTATTTT. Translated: CASSLGRTGRTDTQYF.

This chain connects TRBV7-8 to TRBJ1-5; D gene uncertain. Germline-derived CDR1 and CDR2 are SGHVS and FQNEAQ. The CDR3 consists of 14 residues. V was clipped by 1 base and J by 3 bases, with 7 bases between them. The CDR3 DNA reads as TGTGCCAGCAGCTTAGACGGATTCAATCAGCCCCAGCATTTT. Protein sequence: CASSLDGFNQPQHF.

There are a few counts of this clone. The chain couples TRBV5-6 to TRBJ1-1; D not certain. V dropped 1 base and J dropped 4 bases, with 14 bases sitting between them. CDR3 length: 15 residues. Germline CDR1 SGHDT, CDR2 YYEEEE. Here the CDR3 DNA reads TGTGCCAGCAGCTTGTTTGGGGTTCGGGGCACTGAAGCTTTCTTT. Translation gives CASSLFGVRGTEAFF.

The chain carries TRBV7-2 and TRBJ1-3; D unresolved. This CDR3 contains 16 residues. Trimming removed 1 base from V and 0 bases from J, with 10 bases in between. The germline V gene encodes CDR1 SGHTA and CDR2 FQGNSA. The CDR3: CASSLVGQSSGNTIYF. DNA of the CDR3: TGTGCCAGCAGCTTAGTAGGCCAGAGCTCTGGAAACACCATATATTTT.

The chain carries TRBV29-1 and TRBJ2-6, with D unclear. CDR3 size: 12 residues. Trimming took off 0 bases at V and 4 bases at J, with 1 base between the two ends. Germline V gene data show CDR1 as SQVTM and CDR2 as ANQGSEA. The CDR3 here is CSVEEGANVLTF. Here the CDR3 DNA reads TGCAGCGTTGAAGAAGGGGCCAACGTCCTGACTTTC. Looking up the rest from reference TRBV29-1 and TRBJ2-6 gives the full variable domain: SAVISQKPSRDICQRGTSLTIQCQVDSQVTMMFWYRQQPGQSLTLIATANQGSEATYESGFVIDKFPISRPNLTFSTLTVSNMSPEDSSIYLCSVEEGANVLTFGAGSRLTVL.

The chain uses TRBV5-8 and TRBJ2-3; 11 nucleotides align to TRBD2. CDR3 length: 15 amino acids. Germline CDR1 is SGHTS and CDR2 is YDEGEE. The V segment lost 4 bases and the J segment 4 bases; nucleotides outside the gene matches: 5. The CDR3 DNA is TGTGCCAGCAGCAGGCCGGGACTAGCGGCAGATACGCAGTATTTT. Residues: CASSRPGLAADTQYF. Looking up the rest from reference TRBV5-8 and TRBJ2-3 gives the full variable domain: EAGVTQSPTHLIKTRGQQATLRCSPISGHTSVYWYQQALGLGLQFLLWYDEGEERNRGNFPPRFSGRQFPNYSSELNVNALELEDSALYLCASSRPGLAADTQYFGPGTRLTVL.

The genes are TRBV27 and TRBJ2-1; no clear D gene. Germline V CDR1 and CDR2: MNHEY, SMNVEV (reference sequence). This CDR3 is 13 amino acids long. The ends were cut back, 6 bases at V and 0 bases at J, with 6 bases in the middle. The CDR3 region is CASRSVSYNEQFF. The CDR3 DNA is TGTGCCAGCAGGTCGGTCTCCTACAATGAGCAGTTCTTC.

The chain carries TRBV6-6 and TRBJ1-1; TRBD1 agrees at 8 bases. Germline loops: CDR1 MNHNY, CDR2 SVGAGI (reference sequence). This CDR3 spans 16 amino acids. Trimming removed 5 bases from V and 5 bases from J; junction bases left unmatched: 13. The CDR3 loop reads CASSIGQGRGTTEAFF. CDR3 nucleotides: TGTGCCAGCAGTATAGGACAGGGACGGGGAACAACTGAAGCTTTCTTT.

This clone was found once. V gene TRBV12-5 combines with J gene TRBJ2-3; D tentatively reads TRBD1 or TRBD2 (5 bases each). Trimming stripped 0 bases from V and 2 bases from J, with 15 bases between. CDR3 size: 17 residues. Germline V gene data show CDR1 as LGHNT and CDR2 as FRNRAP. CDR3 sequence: CASGLVSGTATTDTQYF. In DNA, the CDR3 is TGTGCTAGTGGTTTGGTATCCGGGACGGCCACCACAGATACGCAGTATTTT.

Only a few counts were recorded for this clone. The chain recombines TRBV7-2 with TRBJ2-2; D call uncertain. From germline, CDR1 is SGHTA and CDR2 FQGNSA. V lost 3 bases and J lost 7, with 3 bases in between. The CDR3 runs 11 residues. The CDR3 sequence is CASSFGGELFF. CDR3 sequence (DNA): TGTGCCAGCAGCTTTGGCGGGGAGCTGTTTTTT. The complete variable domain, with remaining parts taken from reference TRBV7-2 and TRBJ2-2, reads GAGVSQSPSNKVTEKGKDVELRCDPISGHTALYWYRQSLGQGLEFLIYFQGNSAPDKSGLPSDRFSAERTGGSVSTLTIQRTQQEDSAVYLCASSFGGELFFGEGSRLTVL.